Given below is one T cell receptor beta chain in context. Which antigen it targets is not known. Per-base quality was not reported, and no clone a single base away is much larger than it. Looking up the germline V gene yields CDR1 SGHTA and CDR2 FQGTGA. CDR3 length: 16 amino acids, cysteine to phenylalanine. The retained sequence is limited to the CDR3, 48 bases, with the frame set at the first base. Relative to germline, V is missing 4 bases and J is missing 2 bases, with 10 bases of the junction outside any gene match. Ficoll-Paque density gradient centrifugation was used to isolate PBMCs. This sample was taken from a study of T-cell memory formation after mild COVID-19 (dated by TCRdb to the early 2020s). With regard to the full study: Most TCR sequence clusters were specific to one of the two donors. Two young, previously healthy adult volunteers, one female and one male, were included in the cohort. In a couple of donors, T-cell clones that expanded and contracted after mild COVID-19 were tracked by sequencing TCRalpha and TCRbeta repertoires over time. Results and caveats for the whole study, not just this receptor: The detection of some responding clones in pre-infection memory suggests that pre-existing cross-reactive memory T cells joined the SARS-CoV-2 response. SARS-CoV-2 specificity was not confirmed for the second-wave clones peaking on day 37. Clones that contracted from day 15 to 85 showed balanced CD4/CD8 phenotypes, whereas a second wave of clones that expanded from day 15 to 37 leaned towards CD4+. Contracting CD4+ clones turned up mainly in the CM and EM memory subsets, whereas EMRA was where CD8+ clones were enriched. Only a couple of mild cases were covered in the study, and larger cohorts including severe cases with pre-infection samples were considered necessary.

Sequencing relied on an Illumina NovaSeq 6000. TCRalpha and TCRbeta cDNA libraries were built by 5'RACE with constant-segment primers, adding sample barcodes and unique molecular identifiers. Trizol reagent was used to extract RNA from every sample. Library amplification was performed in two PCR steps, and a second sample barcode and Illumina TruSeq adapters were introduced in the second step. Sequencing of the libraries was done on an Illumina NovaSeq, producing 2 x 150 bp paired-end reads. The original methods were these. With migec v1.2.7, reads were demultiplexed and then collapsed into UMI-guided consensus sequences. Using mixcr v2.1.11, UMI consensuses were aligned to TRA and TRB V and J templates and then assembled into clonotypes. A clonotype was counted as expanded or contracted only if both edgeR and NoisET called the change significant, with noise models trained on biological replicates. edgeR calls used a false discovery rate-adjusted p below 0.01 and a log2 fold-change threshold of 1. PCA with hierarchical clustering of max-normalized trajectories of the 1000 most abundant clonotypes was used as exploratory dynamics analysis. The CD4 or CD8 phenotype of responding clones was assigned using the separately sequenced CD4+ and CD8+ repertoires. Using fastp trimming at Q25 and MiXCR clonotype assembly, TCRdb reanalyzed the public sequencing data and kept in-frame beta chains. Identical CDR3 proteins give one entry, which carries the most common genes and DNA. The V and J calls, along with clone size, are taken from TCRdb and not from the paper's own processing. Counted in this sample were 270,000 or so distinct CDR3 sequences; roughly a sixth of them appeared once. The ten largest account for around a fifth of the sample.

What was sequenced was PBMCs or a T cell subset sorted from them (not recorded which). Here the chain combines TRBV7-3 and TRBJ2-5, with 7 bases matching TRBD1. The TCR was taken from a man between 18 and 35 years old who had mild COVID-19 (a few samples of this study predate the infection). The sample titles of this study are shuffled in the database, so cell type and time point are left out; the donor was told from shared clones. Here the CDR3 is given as CASSSGQSSFQETQYF. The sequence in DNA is TGTGCCAGCAGCTCGGGACAGTCCAGCTTTCAAGAGACCCAGTACTTC.